Presented here are 32 T cell receptor beta chains from one specimen sequenced in a study of shared clonotypes between healthy human individuals. The data were produced by immunoSEQ multiplex PCR, yet TCRdb's version contains in-frame clones alone and is incomplete. The sample records 2 million to 2.5 million clones, 80% to 95% being singletons. The sequencing input was naive CD4+ T cells from PBMCs. Subset indicated: CD45RA+ positively selected. The receptor source for this set is a man aged 18 to 35 in good health. Some clones in this sample may be carry-over from other donors' samples.

J is TRBJ2-1 and V is TRBV7-2, with D unresolved. V was cut by 2 bases and J by 1 base, with 9 bases left in between. This CDR3 is 15 amino acids long. Germline assignment: CDR1 SGHTA and CDR2 FQGNSA. The CDR3 bases are TGTGCCAGCAGCTTAACGGTCCTTTCCTACAATGAGCAGTTCTTC. This gives the protein CASSLTVLSYNEQFF.

This rearrangement joins TRBV9 to TRBJ2-5, with D unresolved. Trimming stripped 0 bases from V and 4 bases from J, with 16 bases between. Germline assignment: CDR1 SGDLS and CDR2 YYNGEE. The CDR3 contains 16 residues. The CDR3 region is CASSVEGGWVGETQYF. CDR3 DNA: TGTGCCAGCAGCGTAGAGGGTGGTTGGGTCGGAGAGACCCAGTACTTC.

This clone was detected only once. The chain combines TRBV7-3 with TRBJ1-2; 9 nucleotides match TRBD1. CDR3 length: 15 amino acids. Germline V gives CDR1 SGHTA, CDR2 FQGTGA. With V trimmed by 5 bases and J by 5 bases, 9 bases remained unmatched. CDR3 in amino acids: CASSPSGTGTYGYTF. The CDR3 region has the DNA TGTGCCAGCAGCCCCAGCGGGACAGGGACGTATGGCTACACCTTC.

This rearrangement joins TRBV9 to TRBJ1-2; no definite D call. Germline CDR1 SGDLS, CDR2 YYNGEE. This CDR3 is 12 amino acids long. Trimming left V 4 bases short and J 4 bases short, with 8 bases between. CDR3 in amino acids: CASSPLSYGYTF. The DNA of the CDR3 is TGTGCCAGCAGCCCTCTATCCTATGGCTACACCTTC.

The chain links TRBV5-1 to TRBJ2-2, with D possibly TRBD1 on 5 matching bases. Trimming shortened V by 3 bases and J by 2 bases, and 11 bases separated the two germline ends. The CDR3 spans 15 residues. CDR1 is SGHRS and CDR2 is YFSETQ in the germline V gene. The CDR3 region is CASSSTEGNTGELFF. CDR3 DNA: TGCGCCAGCAGCTCGACAGAAGGTAACACCGGGGAGCTGTTTTTT.

The V gene is TRBV10-3, the J gene TRBJ1-1; D gene uncertain. V lost 10 bases to trimming and J lost 0 bases, with 15 bases between them. Germline V gene lookup returns CDR1 ENHRY and CDR2 SYGVKD. CDR3 size: 14 residues. The CDR3 is CATHNGNLNTEAFF. The CDR3 DNA follows: TGTGCCACGCATAACGGGAACTTGAACACTGAAGCTTTCTTT.

The chain carries TRBV10-1 and TRBJ1-2; D remains ambiguous. Trimming removed 0 bases at V and 6 bases at J, with 8 bases between. Germline lookup yields CDR1 WNHNN and CDR2 SYGVQD (reference sequence). The CDR3 sequence is 13 residues long. The CDR3 is CASSESTRHGYTF. CDR3 nucleotides: TGCGCCAGCAGTGAGTCGACAAGGCATGGCTACACCTTC.

This chain connects TRBV29-1 to TRBJ2-5; D may match TRBD1 or TRBD2 (6 bases each). The tail of the sequence fits TRBJ2-7 better, so the J call may be wrong. Germline lookup yields CDR1 SQVTM and CDR2 ANQGSEA. The CDR3 runs 14 residues. CDR3 bases: TGCAGCGTCAAAACAGGGACGGGAGTCTACGAGCAGTACTTC. Its protein is CSVKTGTGVYEQYF.

This chain connects TRBV19 to TRBJ2-2; 8 bases agree with TRBD2. The CDR3 covers 17 residues. The germline V gene has CDR1 LNHDA and CDR2 SQIVND (reference sequence). With V trimmed by 7 bases and J by 4 bases, 14 bases remained unmatched. CDR3 nucleotides: TGTGCCAGTAAGCGGGAGTATACCCCCCTGAGCACCGGGGAGCTGTTTTTT. This translates into CASKREYTPLSTGELFF.

This sequence joins TRBV9 and TRBJ1-3, with D perhaps TRBD1 (5 bases). The CDR3 runs 16 residues. From germline, CDR1 is SGDLS and CDR2 YYNGEE. V dropped 0 bases and J dropped 0 bases, with 10 bases sitting between them. For the CDR3, the DNA is TGTGCCAGCAGCGTAGCGGGGGGTTACTCTGGAAACACCATATATTTT. This codes for CASSVAGGYSGNTIYF.

V and J are TRBV5-1 and TRBJ2-7; 11 bases agree with TRBD2. Trimming cost V 5 bases and J 0 bases; bases outside gene matches: 7. The CDR3 is 16 amino acids. Germline CDR1 and CDR2: SGHRS and YFSETQ. CDR3 in amino acids: CASRSTSGIYSYEQYF. The DNA for the CDR3 is TGCGCCAGCAGGTCGACTAGCGGGATTTACTCCTACGAGCAGTACTTC.

The genes are TRBV4-1 and TRBJ1-6; D is uncertain. V shed 1 base and J shed 9 bases, with 13 bases lying between them. Per the germline V gene, CDR1 is MGHRA and CDR2 is YSYEKL. The CDR3 consists of 15 residues. The CDR3 DNA follows: TGCGCCAGCAGCCAAGGGCCCTTCCATCGTTCACCCCTCCACTTT. This sequence encodes CASSQGPFHRSPLHF.

The chain combines TRBV7-3 with TRBJ2-1; no clear D gene. V shed 4 bases and J shed 7 bases, with 8 bases lying between them. The CDR3 totals 12 residues. Germline V gene sequence: CDR1 SGHTA, CDR2 FQGTGA. The CDR3 protein is CASSSQTNEQFF. CDR3 in DNA: TGTGCCAGCAGCTCACAGACGAATGAGCAGTTCTTC.

The rearrangement links TRBV5-5 to TRBJ1-4; D ambiguous. The CDR3 consists of 15 residues. Germline-derived CDR1 and CDR2 are SGHKS and YYEKEE (reference sequence). V was cut by 0 bases and J by 7 bases, with 13 bases left in between. The CDR3 spells CASSLVVLLGEKLFF. The CDR3 bases are TGTGCCAGCAGCTTGGTGGTGCTACTCGGTGAAAAACTGTTTTTT.

The chain employs TRBV9 and TRBJ2-1; D is possibly TRBD2 (6 bases). CDR3 size: 17 residues. Deletions cut 4 bases from V and 5 bases from J, with 22 bases between. Looked up from germline, CDR1 is SGDLS and CDR2 is YYNGEE. In DNA form, the CDR3 reads TGTGCCAGCAGCCCACCGGGGCCTGACGGGAGACACAATGAGCAGTTCTTC. Protein product: CASSPPGPDGRHNEQFF.

The chain combines TRBV28 with TRBJ2-7; either TRBD1 or TRBD2 may fit D (6 bases each). The CDR3 covers 16 residues. Germline V gene sequence: CDR1 MDHEN, CDR2 SYDVKM. V was trimmed by 7 bases and J by 2 bases, leaving 21 bases between them. CDR3 sequence reads: CASTQWGGGPPYEQYF. CDR3 DNA sequence: TGTGCCAGCACCCAATGGGGTGGGGGGCCACCCTACGAGCAGTACTTC.

In its sample, this clone was seen a few times. The rearrangement links TRBV5-6 to TRBJ2-2; TRBD2 agrees at 10 bases. The CDR3 is 18 residues long. The V gene's germline CDR1 is SGHDT and CDR2 YYEEEE. V shed 1 base, J shed 1 base, and the junction held 7 bases outside the gene matches. CDR3 in amino acids: CASSLFLGLAENTGELFF. CDR3 nucleotides: TGTGCCAGCAGCTTGTTCTTAGGACTAGCGGAGAACACCGGGGAGCTGTTTTTT.

This clone was observed a single time. The rearrangement joins TRBV11-2 to TRBJ2-2; possibly TRBD2 for D (6 bases). The CDR3 is 14 residues long. Germline V CDR1 and CDR2: SGHAT, FQNNGV. Trimming left V 1 base short and J 7 bases short, with 10 bases between. The chain's CDR3 is CASSLGAGIGELFF. The CDR3 nucleotides are TGTGCCAGCAGCTTAGGTGCGGGGATCGGGGAGCTGTTTTTT.

This clone was seen just once. The chain couples TRBV27 to TRBJ2-5; the match to TRBD1 covers 10 bases. Germline assignment: CDR1 MNHEY and CDR2 SMNVEV (reference sequence). V was clipped by 3 bases and J by 5 bases; unmatched bases: 6. The CDR3 is 15 residues long. CDR3 bases: TGTGCCAGCAGTTTTCTCGGGACAGGGGCGGAGACCCAGTACTTC. Amino acids: CASSFLGTGAETQYF.

The chain couples TRBV28 to TRBJ2-7; D is uncertain. Per the germline V gene, CDR1 is MDHEN and CDR2 is SYDVKM. The ends were cut back, 6 bases at V and 2 bases at J, with 14 bases in the middle. The CDR3 loop spans 14 amino acids. The CDR3 loop reads CASSYALATYEQYF. The CDR3 DNA reads as TGTGCCAGCAGCTATGCGCTGGCTACCTACGAGCAGTACTTC.

The chain is built from TRBV6-1 and TRBJ2-2, with D hard to call. The length of the CDR3 is 17 residues. Deletions cut 4 bases from V and 0 bases from J, with 15 bases between. The germline gives CDR1 MNHNS, CDR2 SASEGT. CDR3 residues: CASSGYPRRSNTGELFF. DNA of the CDR3: TGTGCCAGCAGTGGGTACCCCAGGCGTTCGAACACCGGGGAGCTGTTTTTT.

The V gene is TRBV6-1, the J gene TRBJ2-1; no reliable D call. CDR3 size: 15 residues. CDR1 and CDR2 from the germline V gene are MNHNS and SASEGT. The germline V and J ends were trimmed by 7 bases and 9 bases, with 22 bases remaining between them. The chain's CDR3 is CASILTPRVMGEQFF. The CDR3 nucleotides are TGTGCCAGCATCCTTACCCCCCGGGTGATGGGTGAGCAGTTCTTC.

The chain joins TRBV5-1 to TRBJ2-1; a possible D gene is TRBD2 (6 bases). Germline V CDR1 and CDR2: SGHRS, YFSETQ. This CDR3 is 13 amino acids long. Trimming took off 4 bases at V and 7 bases at J, with 12 bases between the two ends. CDR3 nucleotide sequence: TGCGCCAGCAGCACCGGGACTTCGAATGAGCAGTTCTTC. Amino acid sequence: CASSTGTSNEQFF. The full variable domain, with the rest looked up from reference TRBV5-1 and TRBJ2-1, is KAGVTQTPRYLIKTRGQQVTLSCSPISGHRSVSWYQQTPGQGLQFLFEYFSETQRNKGNFPGRFSGRQFSNSRSEMNVSTLELGDSALYLCASSTGTSNEQFFGPGTRLTVL.

The V and J genes are TRBV28 and TRBJ2-5; D possibly uses TRBD1 or TRBD2 (5 bases each). CDR1 is MDHEN and CDR2 is SYDVKM in the germline V gene. V lost 8 bases, J lost 0 bases, and 16 bases lay in between. The CDR3 runs 15 residues. CDR3: CASAGGAANQETQYF. Written as DNA, the CDR3 is TGTGCCAGCGCTGGGGGAGCGGCAAACCAAGAGACCCAGTACTTC.

The V gene is TRBV13, the J gene TRBJ1-5, with D possibly matching TRBD1 (5 bases). The CDR3 covers 13 residues. Trimming pared 2 bases from V and 5 bases from J, leaving 7 bases between. Germline CDR1 PRHDT, CDR2 FYEKMQ (reference sequence). The CDR3: CASSLSRDQPQHF. In DNA, the CDR3 is TGTGCCAGCAGCTTATCCAGGGATCAGCCCCAGCATTTT.

This clone occurred once. The rearrangement links TRBV6-1 to TRBJ2-1, with D perhaps being TRBD1 or TRBD2 (5 bases each). V lost 6 bases to trimming and J lost 8 bases, with 14 bases between them. Germline V gives CDR1 MNHNS, CDR2 SASEGT. This CDR3 region has 13 residues. CDR3 sequence reads: CASSRGAYDEQFF. The CDR3 nucleotides read TGTGCCAGCAGCCGGGGCGCTTACGATGAGCAGTTCTTC.

On this clone: The same CDR3 arises from other DNA sequences in this sample as well. The gene calls are TRBV27 and TRBJ2-5, with D tentatively TRBD1 (5 bases). Germline V gene data show CDR1 as MNHEY and CDR2 as SMNVEV (reference sequence). The V end was cut by 4 bases, the J end by 2 bases, with 11 bases between. This CDR3 region has 14 residues. CDR3 in amino acids: CASSSLQGQETQYF. The CDR3 nucleotides are TGTGCCAGCAGTTCGCTGCAGGGACAAGAGACCCAGTACTTC.

CDR3 region: CASTSTRGTHNYGYTF. CDR3 DNA sequence: TGTGCCAGCACCTCCACCCGGGGGACGCATAACTATGGCTACACCTTC. This chain links TRBV28 with TRBJ1-2; TRBD1 might be the D (5 bases). Trimming shortened V by 7 bases and J by 1 base, and 19 bases separated the two germline ends. This CDR3 contains 16 residues. The germline gives CDR1 MDHEN, CDR2 SYDVKM.

J is TRBJ1-1 and V is TRBV6-5; no clear D gene. CDR3 length equals 14 residues. The germline gives CDR1 MNHEY, CDR2 SVGAGI. With 3 bases removed from V and 0 bases from J, the gap between germline ends came to 8 bases. CDR3 nucleotides: TGTGCCAGCAGTTATCGGCAGATGAACACTGAAGCTTTCTTT. Translating it yields CASSYRQMNTEAFF.

To note about this clone: This CDR3 is also generated by other DNA sequences in the sample. The V call is TRBV14, the J call TRBJ2-5; D gene uncertain. Germline loops: CDR1 SGHDN, CDR2 FVKESK. The V gene lost 0 bases and the J gene lost 7 bases, with 9 bases spanning the gap. This CDR3 comprises 13 residues. The CDR3 loop reads CASSQDRRGTQYF. The CDR3 DNA is TGTGCCAGCAGCCAAGATAGGAGAGGGACCCAGTACTTC.

This rearrangement joins TRBV2 to TRBJ2-4; D is ambiguous. CDR3 length equals 13 residues. Looked up from germline, CDR1 is SNHLY and CDR2 is FYNNEI. V lost 6 bases and J 0 bases, leaving 6 bases between the germline ends. CDR3 coding DNA: TGTGCCAGCAGAATACTAGCCAAAAACATTCAGTACTTC. Its protein product is CASRILAKNIQYF.

This sequence joins TRBV28 and TRBJ2-7; possibly TRBD1 for D (6 bases). Per the germline V gene, CDR1 is MDHEN and CDR2 is SYDVKM. With 1 base removed from V and 3 bases from J, the gap between germline ends came to 13 bases. CDR3 length: 15 residues. CDR3: CASSLLGAAHYEQYF. CDR3 in DNA: TGTGCCAGCAGTTTATTGGGGGCGGCCCACTACGAGCAGTACTTC.